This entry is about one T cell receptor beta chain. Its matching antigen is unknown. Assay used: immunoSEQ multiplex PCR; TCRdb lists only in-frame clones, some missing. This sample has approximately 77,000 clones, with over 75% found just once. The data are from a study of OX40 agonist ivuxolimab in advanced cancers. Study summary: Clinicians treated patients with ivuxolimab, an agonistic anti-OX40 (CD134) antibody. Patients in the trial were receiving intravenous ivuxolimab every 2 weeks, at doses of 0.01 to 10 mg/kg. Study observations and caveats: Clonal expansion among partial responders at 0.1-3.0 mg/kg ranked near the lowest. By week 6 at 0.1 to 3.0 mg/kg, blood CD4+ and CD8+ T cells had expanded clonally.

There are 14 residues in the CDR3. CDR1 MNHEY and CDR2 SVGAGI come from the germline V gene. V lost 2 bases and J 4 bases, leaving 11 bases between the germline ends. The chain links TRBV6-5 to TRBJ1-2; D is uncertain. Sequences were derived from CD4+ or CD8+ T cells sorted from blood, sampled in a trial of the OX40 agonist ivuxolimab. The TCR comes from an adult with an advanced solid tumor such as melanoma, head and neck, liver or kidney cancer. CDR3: CASSYGVGGYGYTF. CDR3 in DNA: TGTGCCAGCAGTTACGGAGTGGGTGGCTATGGCTACACCTTC.